This T cell receptor (beta chain) was retrieved from a study of blood T cell repertoires in COVID-19. Overall study context: Sites across the United States, Italy and Spain contributed samples from acute and convalescent COVID-19. The cDNA or gDNA used as material had been derived from T cells, B-cell-depleted T cells, or PBMCs.

In the study's own analysis: Reference gene primer amplification gave nucleated cell count estimates. Repertoires were generated with immunoSEQ multiplex PCR, while TCRdb's copy carries only in-frame clones and drops some. V, J and clone size derive from that table, while D and trimming were established from the DNA sequence. This table holds 100,000 to 150,000 clones, 90% found once. Germline values: CDR1 MNHEY, CDR2 SVGAGI. With 8 bases clipped from V and 6 bases from J, the junction kept 9 bases outside the gene matches. The CDR3 contains 14 residues. V and J are TRBV6-5 and TRBJ1-5, with 8 positions matching TRBD1. Sequenced: peripheral blood. The receptor's source is a man aged 50 or older with active COVID-19. The CDR3 protein is CASGDADRVQPQHF. DNA for the CDR3: TGTGCCAGCGGAGATGCGGACAGGGTTCAGCCCCAGCATTTT.